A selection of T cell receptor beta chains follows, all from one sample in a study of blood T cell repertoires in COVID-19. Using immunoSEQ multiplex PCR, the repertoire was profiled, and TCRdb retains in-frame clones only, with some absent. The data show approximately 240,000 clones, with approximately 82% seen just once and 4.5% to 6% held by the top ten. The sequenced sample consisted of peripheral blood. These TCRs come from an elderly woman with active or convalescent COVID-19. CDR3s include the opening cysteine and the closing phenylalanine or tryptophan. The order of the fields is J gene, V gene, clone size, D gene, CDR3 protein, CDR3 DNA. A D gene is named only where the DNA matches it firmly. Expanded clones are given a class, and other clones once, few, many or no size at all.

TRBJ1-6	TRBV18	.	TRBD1	CASSPLIYRGRDSPLHF	TGTGCCAGCTCACCACTAATCTACAGGGGTCGGGATTCACCCCTCCACTTT
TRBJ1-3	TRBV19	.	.	CASSMLRSSGNTIYF	TGTGCCAGTAGTATGCTGAGGAGCTCTGGAAACACCATATATTTT
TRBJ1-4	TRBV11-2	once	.	CASSLGWAGAEKLFF	TGTGCCAGCAGCTTAGGATGGGCGGGTGCTGAAAAACTGTTTTTT
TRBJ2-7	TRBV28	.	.	CASSFAGGVSYEQYF	TGTGCCAGCAGTTTTGCGGGCGGGGTTTCCTACGAGCAGTACTTC
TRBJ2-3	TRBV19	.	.	CASSPRVSTDTQYF	TGTGCCAGTAGTCCCCGGGTGAGCACAGATACGCAGTATTTT
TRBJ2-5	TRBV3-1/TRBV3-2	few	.	CASSQGRTQYF	TGTGCCAGCAGCCAAGGGAGGACCCAGTACTTC
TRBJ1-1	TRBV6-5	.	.	CASNHLPDTEAFF	TGTGCCAGCAATCACCTCCCGGACACTGAAGCTTTCTTT
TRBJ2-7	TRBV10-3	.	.	CANRGDNSYEQYF	TGTGCCAACCGAGGGGACAACTCCTACGAGCAGTACTTC
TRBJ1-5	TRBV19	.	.	CASSMDSAQPQHF	TGTGCCAGTAGTATGGACAGCGCTCAGCCCCAGCATTTT
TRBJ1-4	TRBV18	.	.	CASSPNQGIINEKLFF	TGTGCCAGCTCACCTAACCAGGGAATTATTAATGAAAAACTGTTTTTT
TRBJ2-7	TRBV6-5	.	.	CASSYSGFGVAYEQYF	TGTGCCAGCAGTTACTCGGGGTTCGGGGTAGCTTACGAGCAGTACTTC
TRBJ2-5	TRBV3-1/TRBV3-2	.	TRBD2	CASSRVAGGIQETQYF	TGTGCCAGCAGCCGGGTAGCGGGGGGGATACAAGAGACCCAGTACTTC
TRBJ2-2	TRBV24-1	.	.	CATSDLLLGSGELFF	TGTGCCACCAGTGATTTGCTTCTAGGATCCGGGGAGCTGTTTTTT
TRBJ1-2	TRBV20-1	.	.	CSAATGYGYTF	TGCAGTGCTGCTACAGGGTATGGCTACACCTTC
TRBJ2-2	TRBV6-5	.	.	CASSTYRPGELFF	TGTGCCAGCAGCACCTACCGTCCCGGGGAGCTGTTTTTT
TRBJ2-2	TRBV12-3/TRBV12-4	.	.	CASSRGRELFF	TGTGCCAGCAGTAGAGGGAGGGAGCTGTTTTTT
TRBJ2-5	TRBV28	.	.	CASSLRTTDQETQYF	TGTGCCAGCAGTTTACGAACGACAGATCAAGAGACCCAGTACTTC
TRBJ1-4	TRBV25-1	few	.	CASNRQGGEKLFF	TGTGCCAGCAATCGACAAGGTGGTGAAAAACTGTTTTTT
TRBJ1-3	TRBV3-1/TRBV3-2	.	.	CASSHATGQIAPGNTIYF	TGTGCCAGCAGCCACGCGACAGGTCAAATAGCCCCTGGAAACACCATATATTTT
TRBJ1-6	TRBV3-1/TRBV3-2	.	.	CASSQGLQGDSPLHF	TGTGCCAGCAGCCAAGGACTACAGGGTGATTCACCCCTCCACTTT
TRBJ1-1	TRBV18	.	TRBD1	CASSPDRTGEGTEAFF	TGTGCCAGCTCACCGGATCGGACAGGGGAGGGGACTGAAGCTTTCTTT
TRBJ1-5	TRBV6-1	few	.	CASSEFNRHSNQPQHF	TGTGCCAGCAGTGAATTTAACAGACATAGCAATCAGCCCCAGCATTTT
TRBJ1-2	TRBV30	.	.	CAWSVQVNYGYTF	TGTGCCTGGAGTGTGCAGGTGAACTATGGCTACACCTTC
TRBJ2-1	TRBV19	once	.	CASSPNTRNEQFF	TGTGCCAGTAGTCCGAACACCAGAAATGAGCAGTTCTTC
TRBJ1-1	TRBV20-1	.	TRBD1	CSARKDRVAFF	TGCAGTGCTAGAAAGGACAGGGTGGCTTTCTTT
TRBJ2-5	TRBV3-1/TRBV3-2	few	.	CASSQGGQGFRETQYF	TGTGCCAGCAGCCAAGGAGGTCAGGGCTTCCGAGAGACCCAGTACTTC
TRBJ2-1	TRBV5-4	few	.	CASSLGTLQFF	TGTGCCAGCAGCTTGGGGACACTACAGTTCTTC
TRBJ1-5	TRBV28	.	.	CASSSGVNQPQHF	TGTGCCAGCAGTTCAGGGGTCAATCAGCCCCAGCATTTT
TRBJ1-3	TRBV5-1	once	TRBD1	CASSLSGTGSSGNTIYF	TGCGCCAGCAGCTTGTCCGGGACAGGATCCTCTGGAAACACCATATATTTT
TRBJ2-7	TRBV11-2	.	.	CASSPIKGSSSSYEQYF	TGTGCCAGCAGCCCAATTAAGGGGTCGAGTAGTTCCTACGAGCAGTACTTC
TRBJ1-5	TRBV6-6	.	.	CASSRSGLKPQHF	TGTGCCAGCAGTCGATCTGGGCTGAAGCCCCAGCATTTT
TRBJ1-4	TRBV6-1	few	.	CASSERTVPEKLFF	TGTGCCAGCAGTGAAAGGACAGTCCCTGAAAAACTGTTTTTT
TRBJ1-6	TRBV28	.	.	CASSRTGNSPLHF	TGTGCCAGCAGTCGAACAGGGAATTCACCCCTCCACTTT
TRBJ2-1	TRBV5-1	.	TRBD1	CASSLTTGNNEQFF	TGCGCCAGCAGCTTAACGACAGGGAACAATGAGCAGTTCTTC
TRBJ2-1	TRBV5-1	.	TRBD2	CASSLVAGGDNEQFF	TGCGCCAGCAGCTTGGTTGCGGGGGGAGACAATGAGCAGTTCTTC
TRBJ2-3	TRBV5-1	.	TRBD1	CASSLAPGQNGDTQYF	TGCGCCAGCAGCTTGGCTCCGGGACAGAACGGAGATACGCAGTATTTT
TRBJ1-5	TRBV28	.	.	CASSLERGGLQPQHF	TGTGCCAGCAGTTTGGAGCGGGGAGGCTTACAGCCCCAGCATTTT
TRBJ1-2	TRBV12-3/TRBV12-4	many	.	CASSLEQGSGYTF	TGTGCCAGCAGTTTGGAACAGGGAAGCGGCTACACCTTC
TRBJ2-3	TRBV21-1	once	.	CASSSSGTSNPVDTQYF	TGTGCCAGCAGCAGCTCCGGGACTAGCAATCCAGTAGATACGCAGTATTTT